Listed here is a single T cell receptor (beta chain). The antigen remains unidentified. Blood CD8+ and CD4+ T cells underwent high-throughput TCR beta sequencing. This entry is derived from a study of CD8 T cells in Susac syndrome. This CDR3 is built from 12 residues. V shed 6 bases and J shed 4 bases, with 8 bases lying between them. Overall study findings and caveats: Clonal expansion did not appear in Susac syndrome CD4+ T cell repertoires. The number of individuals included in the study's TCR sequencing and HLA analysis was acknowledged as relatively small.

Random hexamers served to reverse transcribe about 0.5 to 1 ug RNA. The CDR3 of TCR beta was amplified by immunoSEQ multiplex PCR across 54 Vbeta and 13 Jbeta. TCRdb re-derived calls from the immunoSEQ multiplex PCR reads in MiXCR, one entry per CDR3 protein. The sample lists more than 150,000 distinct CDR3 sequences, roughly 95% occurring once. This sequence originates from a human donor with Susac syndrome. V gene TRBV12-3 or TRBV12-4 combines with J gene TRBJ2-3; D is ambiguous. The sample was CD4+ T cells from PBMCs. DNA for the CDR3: TGTGCCAGCAGGGTGACGGCAGATACGCAGTATTTT. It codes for CASRVTADTQYF.